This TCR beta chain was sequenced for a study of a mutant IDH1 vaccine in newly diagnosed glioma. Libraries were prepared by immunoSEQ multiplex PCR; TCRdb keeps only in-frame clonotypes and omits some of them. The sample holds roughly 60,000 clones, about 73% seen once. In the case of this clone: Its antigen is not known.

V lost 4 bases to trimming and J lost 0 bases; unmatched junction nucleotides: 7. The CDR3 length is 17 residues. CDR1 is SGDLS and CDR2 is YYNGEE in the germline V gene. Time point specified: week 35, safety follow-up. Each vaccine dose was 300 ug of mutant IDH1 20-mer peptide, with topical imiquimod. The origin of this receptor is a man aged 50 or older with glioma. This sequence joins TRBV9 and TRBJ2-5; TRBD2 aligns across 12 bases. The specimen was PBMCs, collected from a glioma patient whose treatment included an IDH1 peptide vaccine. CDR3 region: CASSKYTSGGYQETQYF. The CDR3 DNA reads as TGTGCCAGCAGCAAATACACTAGCGGGGGGTACCAAGAGACCCAGTACTTC.